These 5 T cell receptor beta chains were sequenced from one sample in a study of blood T cell repertoires in COVID-19. Clones were read by immunoSEQ multiplex PCR, and TCRdb kept only the in-frame ones, dropping some. The sample holds over 150,000 clones, roughly 91% seen once. The sequencing input was peripheral blood. The receptors shown here come from a man over 45 who had recovered from COVID-19.

This rearrangement joins TRBV5-1 to TRBJ2-7; TRBD1 agrees at 8 bases. The CDR3 covers 14 residues. Germline V gene data show CDR1 as SGHRS and CDR2 as YFSETQ. Germline trimming cut 3 bases from V and 5 bases from J; bases unmatched to any gene: 7. This chain's CDR3 is CASSSGDRTNEQYF. In nucleotides, the CDR3 is TGCGCCAGCAGCTCGGGGGACAGGACCAACGAGCAGTACTTC.

The chain uses TRBV7-2 and TRBJ2-3; the D gene is possibly TRBD2 (6 bases). The germline V gene has CDR1 SGHTA and CDR2 FQGNSA. V was cut by 0 bases and J by 0 bases, with 10 bases left in between. The CDR3 extends over 16 amino acids. The CDR3 region is CASSLAPGLSTDTQYF. Written as DNA, the CDR3 is TGTGCCAGCAGCTTAGCCCCGGGACTTAGCACAGATACGCAGTATTTT.

The chain carries TRBV4-3 and TRBJ2-2; 12 nucleotides match TRBD2. With V trimmed by 2 bases and J by 7 bases, 2 bases remained unmatched. Germline values: CDR1 LGHNA, CDR2 YSLEER. The CDR3 consists of 15 residues. CDR3 nucleotides: TGCGCCAGCAGCCAACTAGCGGGGGGGAACGGGGAGCTGTTTTTT. This sequence encodes CASSQLAGGNGELFF.

CDR3 in DNA: TGTGCCAGCAGGGGGTGGCGGGAGAGCTCCTACGAGCAGTACTTC. Amino acids: CASRGWRESSYEQYF. This chain links TRBV7-8 with TRBJ2-7, with 7 bases matching TRBD2. There are 15 residues in the CDR3. The V gene end was trimmed by 6 bases and the J gene end by 0 bases; junction bases not matched to a gene: 8. Germline CDR1 reads SGHVS; CDR2 reads FQNEAQ.

V is TRBV7-2 and J is TRBJ1-6, with no clear D. Trimming shortened V by 4 bases and J by 3 bases, and 13 bases separated the two germline ends. Germline CDR1 is SGHTA and CDR2 is FQGNSA. The CDR3 runs to 16 residues. The CDR3 spells CASSSPESYYNSPLHF. For the CDR3, the DNA is TGTGCCAGCAGCTCCCCGGAGAGTTACTATAATTCACCCCTCCACTTT. The full variable domain, its missing parts supplied by reference TRBV7-2 and TRBJ1-6, is GAGVSQSPSNKVTEKGKDVELRCDPISGHTALYWYRQSLGQGLEFLIYFQGNSAPDKSGLPSDRFSAERTGGSVSTLTIQRTQQEDSAVYLCASSSPESYYNSPLHFGNGTRLTVT.